One and the same sample provided the 4 T cell receptor beta chains below, sequenced in a study of regulatory T cells in long-lasting Graves disease. Noted time point: newly diagnosed GD, antithyroid drugs for less than 3 months. Scientists built the TCR library using RNA that was extracted from PBMCs. Arm-PCR of CDR3 regions with iRepertoire HTBI primers generated TCR beta libraries. MiXCR, run by TCRdb on the multiplex PCR reads, gives a single entry per CDR3 protein. The sample has over 350,000 distinct CDR3 sequences, less than 15% seen once. These data are also associated with another study on T cells in Graves' hyperthyroidism and ophthalmopathy.

The specimen comprised peripheral blood mononuclear cells (PBMCs), sampled at new diagnosis, from a patient treated with antithyroid drugs. The receptors were sampled from a woman in her forties or fifties with Graves disease.

This clonotype was seen ten or more times. This chain uses TRBV3-1 with TRBJ2-2; 7 bases match TRBD1. There are 16 residues in the CDR3. V lost 4 bases and J lost 3; bases outside the gene matches: 8. CDR1 and CDR2 (germline): LGHDT, YNNKEL (reference sequence). In DNA form, the CDR3 reads TGTGCCAGCAGCCCGAGGCGGACAGGACACACCGGGGAGCTGTTTTTT. The encoded protein is CASSPRRTGHTGELFF.

This clonotype has just a few counts. This chain connects TRBV27 to TRBJ1-6, with a weak D call TRBD1 (5 bases). The germline gives CDR1 MNHEY, CDR2 SMNVEV (reference sequence). The CDR3 totals 14 residues. The V end lost 2 bases, the J end lost 8 bases, and 10 bases lay between the germline ends. The CDR3 nucleotides read TGTGCCAGCAGTTTAGCGGGGGGGGATTCACCCCTCCACTTT. It codes for CASSLAGGDSPLHF.

The V gene is TRBV7-8, the J gene TRBJ1-2; 7 nucleotides agree with TRBD1. Unmatched junction bases numbered 6, after V lost 4 bases and J lost 7 bases. The CDR3 extends over 13 amino acids. Germline CDR1 reads SGHVS; CDR2 reads FQNEAQ. The DNA of the CDR3 is TGTGCCAGCAGCTCCAGACAGGGCCTTGGCTACACCTTC. This gives the protein CASSSRQGLGYTF.

The CDR3 spells CASSPPGLGAYEQYF. The CDR3 coding sequence is TGTGCCAGCTCACCACCAGGACTAGGAGCCTACGAGCAGTACTTC. This chain links TRBV18 with TRBJ2-7; 7 nucleotides match TRBD2. Trimming cost V 0 bases and J 2 bases; bases outside gene matches: 4. The CDR3 has 15 amino acids. From germline, CDR1 is KGHSH and CDR2 LQKENI.